This TCR beta chain comes out of a study of shared clonotypes between healthy human individuals. Study-wide background: The plates for each donor numbered three CD4 naive, three CD4 memory, two CD8 naive and one CD8 memory.

The data were produced by immunoSEQ multiplex PCR, yet TCRdb's version contains in-frame clones alone and is incomplete. Of some 1.5 million clones listed, roughly 98% are singletons. The source is a man aged 25 to 40 in good health. The sequenced sample consisted of naive CD4+ T cells sorted from blood. Subset meaning: CD45RA+ positively selected.

The CDR3 loop is CASSQRVGGSGTDTQYF. The CDR3 DNA follows: TGTGCCAGCAGCCAACGTGTAGGCGGGAGCGGCACAGATACGCAGTATTTT. The V call is TRBV14, the J call TRBJ2-3, with 7 positions matching TRBD2. The germline V gene encodes CDR1 SGHDN and CDR2 FVKESK. CDR3 size: 17 residues. V trimming: 2 bases; J trimming: 1 base; junction bases outside the gene matches: 9.